Reported below is one TCR beta chain. The antigen remains unidentified. In the same sample, other DNA sequences code for this CDR3. CDR3 length: 14 residues. The germline V gene encodes CDR1 SGHNT and CDR2 YYREEE (reference sequence). V lost 3 bases and J lost 1; bases outside the gene matches: 3. TCRB transcripts that were expressed got sequenced, as all of the isolated RNA had been reverse transcribed. The data were produced by immunoSEQ multiplex PCR, yet TCRdb's version contains in-frame clones alone and is incomplete. The sample shows 600,000 or so clones, over 13% of them seen only once. The source of the sample is a study of beta chain features in type 1 diabetes. Study results and limitations: In every one of the four CD4+ subsets, TCRB CDR3s were moderately but significantly shorter in Type 1 diabetes patients.

The chain is built from TRBV5-4 and TRBJ2-5; TRBD1 matches at 7 bases. Sequencing used naive CD4+ T cells from blood. The sequence was collected from a man between 18 and 35 years old with type 1 diabetes. The CDR3 nucleotides read TGTGCCAGCAGCTCTCGGACAGGCCAAGAGACCCAGTACTTC. This gives the protein CASSSRTGQETQYF.